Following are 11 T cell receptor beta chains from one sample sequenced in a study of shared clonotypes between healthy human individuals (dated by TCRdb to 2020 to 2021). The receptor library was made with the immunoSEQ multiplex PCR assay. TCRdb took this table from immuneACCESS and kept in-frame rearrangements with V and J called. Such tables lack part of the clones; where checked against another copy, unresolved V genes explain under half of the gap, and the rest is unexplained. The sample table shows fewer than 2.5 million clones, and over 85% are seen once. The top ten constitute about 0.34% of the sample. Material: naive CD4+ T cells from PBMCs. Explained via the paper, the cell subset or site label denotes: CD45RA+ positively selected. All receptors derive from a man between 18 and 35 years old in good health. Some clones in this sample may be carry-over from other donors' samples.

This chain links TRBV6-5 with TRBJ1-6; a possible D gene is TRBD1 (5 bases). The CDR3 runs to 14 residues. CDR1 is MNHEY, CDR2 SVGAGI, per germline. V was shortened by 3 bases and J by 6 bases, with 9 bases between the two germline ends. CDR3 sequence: CASSYRQLNSPLHF. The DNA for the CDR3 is TGTGCCAGCAGTTATCGACAGCTTAATTCACCCCTCCACTTT.

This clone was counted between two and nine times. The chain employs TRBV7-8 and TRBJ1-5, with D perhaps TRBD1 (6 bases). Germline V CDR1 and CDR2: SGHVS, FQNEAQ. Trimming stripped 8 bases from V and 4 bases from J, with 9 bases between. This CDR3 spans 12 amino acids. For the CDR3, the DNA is TGTGCCAGCGCACAGGGAAATCAGCCCCAGCATTTT. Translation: CASAQGNQPQHF.

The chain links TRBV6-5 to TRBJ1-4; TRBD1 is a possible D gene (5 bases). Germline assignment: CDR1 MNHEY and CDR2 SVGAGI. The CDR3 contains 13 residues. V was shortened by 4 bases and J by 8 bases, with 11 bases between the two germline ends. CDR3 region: CASSLGVFEKLFF. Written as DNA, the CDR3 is TGTGCCAGCAGTTTAGGGGTTTTCGAAAAACTGTTTTTT.

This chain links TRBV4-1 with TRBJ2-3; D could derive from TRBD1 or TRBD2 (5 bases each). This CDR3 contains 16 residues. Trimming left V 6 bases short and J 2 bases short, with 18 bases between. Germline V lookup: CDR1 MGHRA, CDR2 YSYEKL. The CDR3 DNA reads TGCGCCAGCAGGAGATCCCGGGACCCGCCCACAGATACGCAGTATTTT. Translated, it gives CASRRSRDPPTDTQYF.

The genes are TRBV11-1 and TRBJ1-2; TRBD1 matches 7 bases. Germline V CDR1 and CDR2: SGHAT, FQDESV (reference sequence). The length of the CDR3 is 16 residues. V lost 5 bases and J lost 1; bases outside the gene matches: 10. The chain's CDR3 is CASSPRTGGDNYGYTF. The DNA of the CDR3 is TGTGCCAGCAGCCCCCGGACAGGTGGGGATAACTATGGCTACACCTTC.

The CDR3 sequence is CATSRGLTSGSNYEQYF. CDR3 DNA sequence: TGTGCCACCAGCAGAGGCCTCACTAGCGGGAGTAATTACGAGCAGTACTTC. The chain recombines TRBV15 with TRBJ2-7, with TRBD2 matching over 11 bases. V trimming: 1 base; J trimming: 4 bases; junction bases outside the gene matches: 9. Germline values: CDR1 LNHNV, CDR2 YYDKDF (reference sequence). CDR3 length: 17 amino acids.

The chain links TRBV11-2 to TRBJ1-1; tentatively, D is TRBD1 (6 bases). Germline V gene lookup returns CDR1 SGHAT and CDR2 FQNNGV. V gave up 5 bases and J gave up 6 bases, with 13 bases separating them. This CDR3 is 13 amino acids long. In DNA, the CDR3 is TGTGCCAGCAGCCTTCCGGGGGCCCCTGAAGCTTTCTTT. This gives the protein CASSLPGAPEAFF.

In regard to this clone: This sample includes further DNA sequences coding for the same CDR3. Here the CDR3 DNA reads TGTGCCAGCAGCTTAACAGCAGGGTCCACTGAAGCTTTCTTT. The encoded protein is CASSLTAGSTEAFF. The chain couples TRBV7-3 to TRBJ1-1; possibly TRBD1 for D (5 bases). The V gene's germline CDR1 is SGHTA and CDR2 FQGTGA. The CDR3 extends over 14 amino acids. V dropped 0 bases and J dropped 4 bases, with 9 bases sitting between them.

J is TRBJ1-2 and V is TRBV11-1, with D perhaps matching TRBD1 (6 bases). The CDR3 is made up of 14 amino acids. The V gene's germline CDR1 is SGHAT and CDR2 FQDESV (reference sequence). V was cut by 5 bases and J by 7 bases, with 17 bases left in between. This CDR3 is CASSTPAGAGGYTF. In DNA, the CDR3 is TGTGCCAGCAGCACTCCTGCGGGGGCCGGTGGCTACACCTTC.

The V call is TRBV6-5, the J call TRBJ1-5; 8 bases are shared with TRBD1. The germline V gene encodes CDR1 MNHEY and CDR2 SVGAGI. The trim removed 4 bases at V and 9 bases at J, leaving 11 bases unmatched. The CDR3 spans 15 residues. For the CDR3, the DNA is TGTGCCAGCAGTTGGGACAGGAAAGGGGGGCGGCCCCAGCATTTT. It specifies CASSWDRKGGRPQHF.

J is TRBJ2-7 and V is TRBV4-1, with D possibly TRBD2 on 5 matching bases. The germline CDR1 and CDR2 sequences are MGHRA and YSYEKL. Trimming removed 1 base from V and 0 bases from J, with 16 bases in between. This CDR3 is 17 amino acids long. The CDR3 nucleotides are TGCGCCAGCAGCCAAGTATCCCTAGCTAAAATCTCCTACGAGCAGTACTTC. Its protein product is CASSQVSLAKISYEQYF.